The rows below give T cell receptor beta chains drawn from one sample of a study of cytomegalovirus exposure and HLA in healthy donors. The protocol was immunoSEQ multiplex PCR, while the TCRdb copy is restricted to in-frame clones and leaves out a portion. The sample lists 150,000 to 200,000 clones, roughly 82% occurring once. Source material: PBMCs. Receptors were obtained from a man in his forties or fifties in good health and CMV-seropositive. CDR3s include the opening cysteine and the closing phenylalanine or tryptophan. Each record gives: J gene, clone size, D gene, V gene, CDR3 DNA, CDR3 protein. D genes are given only for firm matches. Clone size, where shown, is once, few, many, or a class for clones that have expanded.

>TRBJ1-5|-|-|TRBV28
TGTGCCAGCAGCCCTCAACGGGCAGGGCGAATAAGCAATCAGCCCCAGCATTTT
CASSPQRAGRISNQPQHF
>TRBJ2-6|-|-|TRBV6-5
TGTGCCAGCAGTTACTCACGGGCTGGGGCCAACGTCCTGACTTTC
CASSYSRAGANVLTF
>TRBJ2-2|-|-|TRBV6-5
TGTGCCAGCAATAATTACGCAGACACCGGGGAGCTGTTTTTT
CASNNYADTGELFF
>TRBJ1-2|few|TRBD1|TRBV19
TGTGCCAGTAGTATAACCGGGGGACAGGGGAACTATGGCTACACCTTC
CASSITGGQGNYGYTF
>TRBJ1-4|-|TRBD1|TRBV28
TGTGCCAGCAGTAGCAGGGGGCTTACTAATGAAAAACTGTTTTTT
CASSSRGLTNEKLFF
>TRBJ1-1|once|TRBD1|TRBV29-1
TGCAGCGTACATGACAGGGTTTTGGCTGAAGCTTTCTTT
CSVHDRVLAEAFF
>TRBJ2-7|once|TRBD1|TRBV19
TGTGCCAGTAGTCCTCGGGACAGGGTGGTGTACGAGCAGTACTTC
CASSPRDRVVYEQYF
>TRBJ1-3|-|-|TRBV9
TGTGCCAGCAGCTCCAGCTCTGGAAACACCATATATTTT
CASSSSSGNTIYF
>TRBJ1-3|-|-|TRBV9
TGTGCCAGCAGCGTAGGGACTGGCTCTGGAAACACCATATATTTT
CASSVGTGSGNTIYF
>TRBJ1-2|few|-|TRBV10-3
TGTGCCACCAAGGGGCAAGGGCTCTATGGCTACACCTTC
CATKGQGLYGYTF
>TRBJ2-2|once|TRBD1|TRBV5-1
TGCGCCAGCAGCCCCGGGACAGGGGGCACCGGGGAGCTGTTTTTT
CASSPGTGGTGELFF
>TRBJ2-3|few|TRBD1|TRBV5-1
TGCGCCAGCAGTCGACAGGGCGGCACAGATACGCAGTATTTT
CASSRQGGTDTQYF
>TRBJ2-4|-|-|TRBV6-1
TGTGCCAGCAGCCAACAGGGTACAGCCAAAAACATTCAGTACTTC
CASSQQGTAKNIQYF
>TRBJ1-1|once|-|TRBV28
TGTGCCAGCAGTTCCCCGGGGGTGGAGAACACTGAAGCTTTCTTT
CASSSPGVENTEAFF
>TRBJ1-5|-|TRBD1|TRBV4-1
TGCGCCAGCAGCCAAGAGGGGGGACAGGGAGGCAATCAGCCCCAGCATTTT
CASSQEGGQGGNQPQHF
>TRBJ1-4|-|-|TRBV19
TGTGCCAGTAGTACCCGAGGAAGGAGGGATGAAAAACTGTTTTTT
CASSTRGRRDEKLFF
>TRBJ2-7|-|TRBD2|TRBV6-1
TGTGCCAGCCGCCCTAGCGGGGGACCGTACGAGCAGTACTTC
CASRPSGGPYEQYF
>TRBJ1-2|-|-|TRBV9
TGTGCCAGCAGCGTAGGGACGGGGGGCTACACCTTC
CASSVGTGGYTF
>TRBJ1-1|few|-|TRBV7-9
TGTGCCAGCAGCCCAGGTGTTGCCCTCTGGAACACTGAAGCTTTCTTT
CASSPGVALWNTEAFF
>TRBJ1-3|-|-|TRBV6-5
TGTGCCAGCAGTAGACAGGCCACCGCTGGAAACACCATATATTTT
CASSRQATAGNTIYF
>TRBJ2-1|few|TRBD2|TRBV19
TGTGCCAGTAGTATCTCTAGCGGGACTTACAATGAGCAGTTCTTC
CASSISSGTYNEQFF
>TRBJ2-1|-|-|TRBV2
TGTGCCAGCAGCCCACTAGGCGGGGCCTACAATGAGCAGTTCTTC
CASSPLGGAYNEQFF
>TRBJ2-1|-|TRBD2|TRBV5-1
TGCGCCAGCAGCTTGGTTTTAAGCGGGAGAAATGAGCAGTTCTTC
CASSLVLSGRNEQFF
>TRBJ2-1|-|-|TRBV7-2
TGTGCCAGCAGCCGCAGGGGTGCGGCTCCTTACAATGAGCAGTTCTTC
CASSRRGAAPYNEQFF
>TRBJ2-2|-|TRBD2|TRBV7-6
TGTGCCAGCAGTTCCTCTAGCGGGGGGGCCCTCACCGGGGAGCTGTTTTTT
CASSSSSGGALTGELFF
>TRBJ2-2|many|TRBD1|TRBV7-9
TGTGCCAGCAGCGACTCGGGCAGGGGGTCCCACGGGGAGCTGTTTTTT
CASSDSGRGSHGELFF
>TRBJ2-6|-|-|TRBV2
TGTGCCAGCAGGACTCGGCCCGCATCTGGGGCCAACGTCCTGACTTTC
CASRTRPASGANVLTF
>TRBJ2-3|-|TRBD2|TRBV7-2
TGTGCCAGCAGCACCGGACTAGCGGGGGGAACAGATACGCAGTATTTT
CASSTGLAGGTDTQYF
>TRBJ2-3|-|-|TRBV28
TGTGCCAGCAGTTTAACAAACAGATTTTCCACAGATACGCAGTATTTT
CASSLTNRFSTDTQYF
>TRBJ1-1|once|TRBD1|TRBV19
TGTGCCAGTAGTGCCCGGCGGACAGGCGCCCACACTGAAGCTTTCTTT
CASSARRTGAHTEAFF
>TRBJ2-5|-|TRBD2|TRBV10-3
TGTGCCATCGGGGGGACTAGCGGGGGGAACGGGGAGACCCAGTACTTC
CAIGGTSGGNGETQYF
>TRBJ2-1|-|TRBD2|TRBV30
TGTGCCTGGAGTGGCAACGGGAGGGCGGATGAGCAGTTCTTC
CAWSGNGRADEQFF
>TRBJ2-3|-|-|TRBV6-6
TGTGCCAGCAGCCACACAGATACGCAGTATTTT
CASSHTDTQYF
>TRBJ2-2|-|TRBD2|TRBV9
TGTGCCAGCAGCGTAGAGGGACTACCAATAGACACCGGGGAGCTGTTTTTT
CASSVEGLPIDTGELFF
>TRBJ2-1|-|TRBD2|TRBV7-3
TGTGCCAGCAGCTTAAGCCCGCTAGCGGGGGCCACCTACAATGAGCAGTTCTTC
CASSLSPLAGATYNEQFF
>TRBJ1-1|-|-|TRBV19
TGTGCCAGTAGCCCACAGGGGAACACTGAAGCTTTCTTT
CASSPQGNTEAFF
>TRBJ2-1|-|TRBD2|TRBV6-6
TGTGCCAGCACCGGGACTAGCGGGATCAATGAGCAGTTCTTC
CASTGTSGINEQFF
>TRBJ2-7|-|TRBD1|TRBV11-3
TGTGCCAGCAGTCCTCCGGGACAGGACTACGAGCAGTACTTC
CASSPPGQDYEQYF
>TRBJ1-5|-|-|TRBV28
TGTGCCAGCAGTTTATTTGGACTCACCGGTGGTCAGCCCCAGCATTTT
CASSLFGLTGGQPQHF
>TRBJ2-2|-|-|TRBV9
TGTGCCAGCACCGTGGACAGCTACACCGGGGAGCTGTTTTTT
CASTVDSYTGELFF
>TRBJ1-5|-|TRBD1|TRBV6-6
TGTGCCAGCAGTCACCCCGGCAGGGGGCTAAATCAGCCCCAGCATTTT
CASSHPGRGLNQPQHF
>TRBJ2-6|-|TRBD1|TRBV5-4
TGTGCCAGCAGCTCCTTTAAACAGGGGGCCTCTGGGGCCAACGTCCTGACTTTC
CASSSFKQGASGANVLTF
>TRBJ2-2|few|TRBD1|TRBV5-1
TGCGCCAGCAGCCGACAGGGGTTAGGCACCGGGGAGCTGTTTTTT
CASSRQGLGTGELFF
>TRBJ2-7|-|TRBD1|TRBV7-2
TGTGCCAGCAGCTCCCTCGACAGGGCAGGATACGAGCAGTACTTC
CASSSLDRAGYEQYF
>TRBJ2-2|-|TRBD1|TRBV19
TGTGCCAGTAGTATAGGGGACAGTTCGAAGGAGCTGTTTTTT
CASSIGDSSKELFF
>TRBJ1-4|-|-|TRBV2
TGTGCCAGCTATTTCGAAAAACTGTTTTTT
CASYFEKLFF
>TRBJ2-5|-|TRBD2|TRBV2
TGTGCCAGCCGTAGCGGGGTGTACCAAGAGACCCAGTACTTC
CASRSGVYQETQYF
>TRBJ2-7|-|TRBD2|TRBV5-4
TGTGCCAGCAGCTGGACCGGGACTAGCGGGAGGGCCCCGCAGTACTTC
CASSWTGTSGRAPQYF
>TRBJ1-4|few|-|TRBV9
TGTGCCAGCAGCGTAGACGGGGGGCTGAATGAAAAACTGTTTTTT
CASSVDGGLNEKLFF
>TRBJ2-7|-|-|TRBV6-5
TGTGCCAGCAGTTACTCGAACGGCGAGCAGTACTTC
CASSYSNGEQYF
>TRBJ2-7|-|-|TRBV11-1
TGTGCCAGCAGCTTAGCCCTGACACCCTCCGAGCAGTACTTC
CASSLALTPSEQYF
>TRBJ2-1|once|-|TRBV7-9
TGTTCCAGCAGCTTAGCTCGGGAGTTGGTCTTC
CSSSLARELVF
>TRBJ2-5|few|-|TRBV5-1
TGCGCCAGCAGCTTGGACAAAAAAGAGACCCAGTACTTC
CASSLDKKETQYF
>TRBJ2-3|-|-|TRBV2
TGTGCCAGCAGTGACCAGAATAAAGATACGCAGTATTTT
CASSDQNKDTQYF